The 3 T cell receptor beta chains presented below share a single source sample, sequenced in a study of blood T cell repertoires in COVID-19 (dated by TCRdb to 2020 to 2022). The library was obtained by the immunoSEQ multiplex PCR assay. Entries here come from immuneACCESS through TCRdb and include only in-frame sequences with V and J called. Some clones fail to appear in such tables; in the studies checked, an unresolved V gene covers under half of the shortfall, and the cause of the remainder is unknown. The sample profile shows under 250,000 clones; over 70% of them were found once. Roughly 7.9% of the sample lies in the top ten. Sequenced input: peripheral blood. All receptors derive from a woman older than 75 with acute or convalescent COVID-19.

The genes are TRBV9 and TRBJ2-3, with D possibly being TRBD2 (6 bases). The CDR3 runs 14 residues. V was trimmed by 2 bases and J by 6 bases, leaving 13 bases between them. Germline assignment: CDR1 SGDLS and CDR2 YYNGEE. This CDR3 is CASSVEGQADTQYF. CDR3 DNA: TGTGCCAGCAGCGTGGAGGGGCAGGCGGATACGCAGTATTTT.

The V gene is TRBV16, the J gene TRBJ1-4; 10 nucleotides agree with TRBD1. Losses at the gene ends were 4 bases for V and 8 bases for J; bases not matched to a gene: 10. In germline, CDR1 is KGHSY, CDR2 FQNENV. CDR3 length: 16 amino acids. CDR3 amino acids: CASSRRQGASGEKLFF. For the CDR3, the DNA is TGTGCCAGCAGCCGCCGACAGGGGGCGAGTGGGGAAAAACTGTTTTTT.

This rearrangement joins TRBV24-1 to TRBJ2-7, with 7 bases identical to TRBD2. The germline V gene has CDR1 KGHDR and CDR2 SFDVKD. V was clipped by 5 bases and J by 1 base; unmatched bases: 10. This CDR3 region has 16 residues. The CDR3 reads CATSGPHGGGSYEQYF. The CDR3 bases are TGTGCCACCAGTGGGCCCCACGGCGGGGGATCCTACGAGCAGTACTTC.